A single TCR beta chain is shown here with its context. This clonotype appeared many times. Its antigen is not yet known. Base qualities are not provided; no much larger clone lies one nucleotide away. This record comes from a study of CD8 T cells in ankylosing spondylitis (dated by TCRdb to about 2017). About the investigation overall: The study profiled T cell receptor beta repertoires in healthy donors and ankylosing spondylitis patients to find disease-linked TCR variants. The full study cohort was made up of about two dozen ankylosing spondylitis patients and roughly 100 healthy donors. Peripheral blood was sampled, and synovial fluid was also collected from ankylosing spondylitis patients. Study-wide findings and limitations: Some of the motif variants had been reported before in the synovial fluid and blood of reactive arthritis patients, a finding that suggests common disease-initiation mechanisms. A TCR beta motif of several highly homologous amino acid variants appeared characteristic of blood from ankylosing spondylitis patients. A CD8+ phenotype was shown by the disease-linked clones, which were found at relatively low frequencies in peripheral blood. The disease-linked clones were reported as significantly enriched in matched synovial fluid samples from ankylosing spondylitis patients.

The CDR3 numbers 16 residues from cysteine through phenylalanine. Only CDR3 DNA is held: 48 bases, read in frame from base 1. Here V drops 2 bases and J drops 5 bases, and the junction holds 11 bases not matched to any gene. CDR1 and CDR2 are drawn from the germline V gene: SGHVS, FQNEAQ. The listed sequencing device is Illumina HiSeq 2500. Quantitative 5'-RACE with molecular barcodes was the method used to prepare the TCR beta libraries. The source study handled its data this way. To identify disease-linked TCR variants, a new computational method was used, one built on a probabilistic model of VDJ rearrangement. TCRdb's own reprocessing of the public reads used fastp at Q25 and MiXCR and kept productive beta chains. Here each entry gathers all rows of one CDR3 protein and keeps the most common genes and DNA. The V and J calls and clone size come from TCRdb's table, not from the authors' own analysis. This sample is represented by approximately 220,000 distinct CDR3 sequences; around 24% of them were singletons. Jointly, the top ten make up under 8% of the sample.

The TCR originated in a male donor with ankylosing spondylitis or in good health (not recorded which). The chain couples TRBV7-8 to TRBJ2-7, with 8 middle bases fitting TRBD2. Sequencing input: blood, either unsorted or a sorted T cell fraction (not recorded which). At the DNA level, the sequence is TGTGCCAGCAGCTTAATAGTAGCGGGAATTTTTAACGAGCAGTACTTC. This translates into CASSLIVAGIFNEQYF.